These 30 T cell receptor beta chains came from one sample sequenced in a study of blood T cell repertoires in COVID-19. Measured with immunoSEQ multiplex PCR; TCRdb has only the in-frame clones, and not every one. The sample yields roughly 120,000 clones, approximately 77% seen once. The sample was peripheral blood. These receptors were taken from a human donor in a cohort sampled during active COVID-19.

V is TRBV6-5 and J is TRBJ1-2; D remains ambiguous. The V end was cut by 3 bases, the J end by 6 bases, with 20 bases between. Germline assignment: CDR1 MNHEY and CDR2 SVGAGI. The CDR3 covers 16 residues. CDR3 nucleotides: TGTGCCAGCAGTTATACCCGGGGAGGCGGAGGAGATGGCTACACCTTC. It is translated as CASSYTRGGGGDGYTF.

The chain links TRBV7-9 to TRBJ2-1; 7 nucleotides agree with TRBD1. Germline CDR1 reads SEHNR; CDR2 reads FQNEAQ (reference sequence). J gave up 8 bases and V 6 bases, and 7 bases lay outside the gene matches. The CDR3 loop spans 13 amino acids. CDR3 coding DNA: TGTGCCAGCAGACAGGGGTTTGAATATGAGCAGTTCTTC. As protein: CASRQGFEYEQFF.

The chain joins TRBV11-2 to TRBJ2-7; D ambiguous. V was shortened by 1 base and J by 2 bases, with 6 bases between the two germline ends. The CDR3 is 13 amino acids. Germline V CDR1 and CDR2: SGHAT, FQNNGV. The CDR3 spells CASSLGPAYEQYF. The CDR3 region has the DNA TGTGCCAGCAGCTTAGGCCCGGCCTACGAGCAGTACTTC. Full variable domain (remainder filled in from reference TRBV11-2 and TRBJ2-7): EAGVAQSPRYKIIEKRQSVAFWCNPISGHATLYWYQQILGQGPKLLIQFQNNGVVDDSQLPKDRFSAERLKGVDSTLKIQPAKLEDSAVYLCASSLGPAYEQYFGPGTRLTVT.

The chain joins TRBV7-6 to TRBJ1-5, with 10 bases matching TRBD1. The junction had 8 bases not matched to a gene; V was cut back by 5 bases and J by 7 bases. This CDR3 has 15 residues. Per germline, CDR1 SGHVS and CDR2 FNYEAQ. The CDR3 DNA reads TGTGCCAGCAGCCCCGGACAGGGGGGCGGGCAGCCCCAGCATTTT. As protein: CASSPGQGGGQPQHF. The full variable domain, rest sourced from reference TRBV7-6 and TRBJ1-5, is GAGVSQSPRYKVTKRGQDVALRCDPISGHVSLYWYRQALGQGPEFLTYFNYEAQQDKSGLPNDRFSAERPEGSISTLTIQRTEQRDSAMYRCASSPGQGGGQPQHFGDGTRLSIL.

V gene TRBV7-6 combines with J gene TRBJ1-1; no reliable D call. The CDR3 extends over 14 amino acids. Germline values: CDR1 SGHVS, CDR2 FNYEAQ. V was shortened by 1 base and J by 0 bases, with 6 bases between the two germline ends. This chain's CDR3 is CASSLGGLNTEAFF. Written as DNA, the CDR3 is TGTGCCAGCAGCTTAGGAGGGCTGAACACTGAAGCTTTCTTT.

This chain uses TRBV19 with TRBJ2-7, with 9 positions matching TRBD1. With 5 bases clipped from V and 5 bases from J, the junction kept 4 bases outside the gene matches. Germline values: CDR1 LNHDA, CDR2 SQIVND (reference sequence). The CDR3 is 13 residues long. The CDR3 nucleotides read TGTGCCAGTAGTTCCACAGGGGGCGACGAGCAGTACTTC. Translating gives CASSSTGGDEQYF.

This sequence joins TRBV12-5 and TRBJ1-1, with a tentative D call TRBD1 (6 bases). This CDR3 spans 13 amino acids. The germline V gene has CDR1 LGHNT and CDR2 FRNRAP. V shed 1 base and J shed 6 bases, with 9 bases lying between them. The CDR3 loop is CASGLDRVPEAFF. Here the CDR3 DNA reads TGTGCTAGTGGTTTGGACAGGGTTCCTGAAGCTTTCTTT.

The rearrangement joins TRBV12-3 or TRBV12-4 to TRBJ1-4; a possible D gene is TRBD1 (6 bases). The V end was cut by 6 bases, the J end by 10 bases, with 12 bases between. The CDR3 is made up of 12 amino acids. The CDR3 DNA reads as TGTGCCAGCAGACCAGGGGACGGAAAACTGTTTTTT. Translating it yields CASRPGDGKLFF.

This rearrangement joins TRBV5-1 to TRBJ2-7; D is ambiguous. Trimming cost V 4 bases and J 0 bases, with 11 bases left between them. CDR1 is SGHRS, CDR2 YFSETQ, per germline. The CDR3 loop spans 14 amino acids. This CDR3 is CASSPSTGSYEQYF. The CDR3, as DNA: TGCGCCAGCAGCCCCTCCACGGGCTCCTACGAGCAGTACTTC.

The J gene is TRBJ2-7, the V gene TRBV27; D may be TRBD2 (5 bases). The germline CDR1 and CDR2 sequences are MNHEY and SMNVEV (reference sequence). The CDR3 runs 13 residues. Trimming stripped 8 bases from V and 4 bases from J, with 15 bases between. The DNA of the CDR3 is TGTGCCAGCTGGACTGGGGTGGGATACGAGCAGTACTTC. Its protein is CASWTGVGYEQYF.

CDR3 coding DNA: TGTGCCACCAGTGACCGAAGTCAGGGGGAGCAGTTCTTC. Its translation: CATSDRSQGEQFF. The rearrangement joins TRBV24-1 to TRBJ2-1; tentative D call: TRBD1 (6 bases). V was clipped by 4 bases and J by 10 bases, with 13 bases between them. CDR1 and CDR2 (germline): KGHDR, SFDVKD. The CDR3 contains 13 residues.

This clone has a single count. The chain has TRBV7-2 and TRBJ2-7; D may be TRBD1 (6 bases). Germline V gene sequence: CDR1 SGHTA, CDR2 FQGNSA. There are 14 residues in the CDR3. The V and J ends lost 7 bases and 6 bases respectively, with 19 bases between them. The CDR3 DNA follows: TGTGCCAGCAACCTATCAGGGGAGTCCGTCGAGCAGTACTTC. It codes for CASNLSGESVEQYF. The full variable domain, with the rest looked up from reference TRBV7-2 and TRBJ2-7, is GAGVSQSPSNKVTEKGKDVELRCDPISGHTALYWYRQSLGQGLEFLIYFQGNSAPDKSGLPSDRFSAERTGGSVSTLTIQRTQQEDSAVYLCASNLSGESVEQYFGPGTRLTVT.

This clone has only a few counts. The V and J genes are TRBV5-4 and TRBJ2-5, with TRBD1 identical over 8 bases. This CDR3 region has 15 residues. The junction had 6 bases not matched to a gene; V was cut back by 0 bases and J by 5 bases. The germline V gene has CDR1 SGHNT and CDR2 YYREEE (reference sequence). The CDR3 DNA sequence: TGTGCCAGCAGCTTGGTGGCTACAGGGGGGGAGACCCAGTACTTC. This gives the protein CASSLVATGGETQYF.

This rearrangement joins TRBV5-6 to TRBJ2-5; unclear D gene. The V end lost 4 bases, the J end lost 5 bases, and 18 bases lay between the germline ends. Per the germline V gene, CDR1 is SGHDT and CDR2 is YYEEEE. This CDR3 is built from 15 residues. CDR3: CASSPSTGGGETQYF. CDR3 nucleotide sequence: TGTGCCAGCAGCCCGTCTACGGGTGGTGGGGAGACCCAGTACTTC.

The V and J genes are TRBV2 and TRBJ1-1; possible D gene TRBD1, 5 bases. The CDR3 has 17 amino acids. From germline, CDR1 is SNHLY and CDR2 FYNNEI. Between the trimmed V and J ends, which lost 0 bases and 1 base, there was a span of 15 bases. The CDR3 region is CASSEALRGRWNTEAFF. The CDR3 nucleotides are TGTGCCAGCAGTGAAGCGCTTCGGGGGAGGTGGAACACTGAAGCTTTCTTT.

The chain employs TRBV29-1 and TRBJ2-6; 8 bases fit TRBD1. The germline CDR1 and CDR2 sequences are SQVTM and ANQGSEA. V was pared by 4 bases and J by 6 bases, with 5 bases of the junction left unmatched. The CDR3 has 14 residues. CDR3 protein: CSVGGQGAANVLTF. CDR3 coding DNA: TGCAGCGTTGGAGGACAGGGTGCGGCCAACGTCCTGACTTTC.

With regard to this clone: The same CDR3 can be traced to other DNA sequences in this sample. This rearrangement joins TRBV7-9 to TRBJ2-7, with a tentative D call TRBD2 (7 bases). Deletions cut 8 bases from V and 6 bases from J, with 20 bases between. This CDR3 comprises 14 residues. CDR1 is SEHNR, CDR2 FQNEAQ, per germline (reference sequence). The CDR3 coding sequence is TGTGCCAGCCGGGCCGGGGGGCGGGGCCGCGAGCAGTACTTC. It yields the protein CASRAGGRGREQYF.

The DNA of the CDR3 is TGTGCCAGCAGCGGACAGTTCAATCAGCCCCAGCATTTT. Translated: CASSGQFNQPQHF. The chain combines TRBV12-3 or TRBV12-4 with TRBJ1-5, with D perhaps TRBD1 (6 bases). V gave up 6 bases and J gave up 3 bases, with 9 bases separating them. This CDR3 is built from 13 residues.

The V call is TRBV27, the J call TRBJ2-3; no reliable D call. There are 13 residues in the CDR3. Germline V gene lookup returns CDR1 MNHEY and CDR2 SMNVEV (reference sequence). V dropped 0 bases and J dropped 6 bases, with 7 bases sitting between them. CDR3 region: CASSLSLLDTQYF. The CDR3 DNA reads TGTGCCAGCAGTTTATCCCTTTTGGATACGCAGTATTTT.

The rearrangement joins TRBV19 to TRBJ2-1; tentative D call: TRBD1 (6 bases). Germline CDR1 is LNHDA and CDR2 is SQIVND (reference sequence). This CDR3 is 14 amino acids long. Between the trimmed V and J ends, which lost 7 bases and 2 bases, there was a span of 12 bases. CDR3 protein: CASIKQGTYNEQFF. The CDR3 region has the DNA TGTGCCAGTATCAAACAGGGAACCTACAATGAGCAGTTCTTC.

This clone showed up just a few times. CDR3 protein: CASSVDRGLFSPLHF. CDR3 bases: TGTGCCAGCAGTGTGGACAGGGGGCTCTTTTCACCCCTCCACTTT. This sequence joins TRBV27 and TRBJ1-6, with 11 bases identical to TRBD1. This CDR3 has 15 residues. Germline assignment: CDR1 MNHEY and CDR2 SMNVEV (reference sequence). The ends lost 5 bases at V and 9 bases at J; junction bases unmatched: 6.

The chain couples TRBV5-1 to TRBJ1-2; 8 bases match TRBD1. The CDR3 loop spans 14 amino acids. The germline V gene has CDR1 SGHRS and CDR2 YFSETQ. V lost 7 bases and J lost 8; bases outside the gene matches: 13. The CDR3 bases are TGCGCCAGCGCACCGGGACAGGCCCTCTTCGGCTACACCTTC. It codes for CASAPGQALFGYTF.

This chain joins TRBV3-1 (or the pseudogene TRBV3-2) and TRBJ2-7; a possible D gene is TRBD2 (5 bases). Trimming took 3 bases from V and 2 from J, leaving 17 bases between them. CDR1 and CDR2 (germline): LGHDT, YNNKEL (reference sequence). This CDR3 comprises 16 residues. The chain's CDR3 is CASSHERAVLTYEQYF. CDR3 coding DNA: TGTGCCAGCAGCCATGAGCGAGCGGTCCTGACCTACGAGCAGTACTTC.

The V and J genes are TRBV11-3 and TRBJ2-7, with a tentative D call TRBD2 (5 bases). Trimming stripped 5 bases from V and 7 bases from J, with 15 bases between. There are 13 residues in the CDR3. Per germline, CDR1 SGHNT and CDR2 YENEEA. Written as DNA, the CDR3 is TGTGCCAGCAGCGAGAGGGCCTCTGGGGAGCAGTACTTC. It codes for CASSERASGEQYF.

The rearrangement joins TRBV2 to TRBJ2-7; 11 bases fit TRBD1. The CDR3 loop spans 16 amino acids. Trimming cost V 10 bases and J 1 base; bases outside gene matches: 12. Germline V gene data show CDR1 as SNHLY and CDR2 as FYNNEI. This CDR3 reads CAISPPGTGGSYEQYF. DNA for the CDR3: TGTGCCATCTCTCCTCCCGGGACAGGGGGATCCTACGAGCAGTACTTC.

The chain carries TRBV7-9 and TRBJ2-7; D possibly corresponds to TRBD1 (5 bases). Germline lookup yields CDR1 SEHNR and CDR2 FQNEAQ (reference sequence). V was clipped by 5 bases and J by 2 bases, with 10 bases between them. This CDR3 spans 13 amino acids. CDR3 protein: CASSPKGTYEQYF. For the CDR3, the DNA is TGTGCCAGCAGCCCAAAGGGGACCTACGAGCAGTACTTC. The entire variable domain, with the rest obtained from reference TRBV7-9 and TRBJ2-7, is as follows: DTGVSQNPRHKITKRGQNVTFRCDPISEHNRLYWYRQTLGQGPEFLTYFQNEAQLEKSRLLSDRFSAERPKGSFSTLEIQRTEQGDSAMYLCASSPKGTYEQYFGPGTRLTVT.

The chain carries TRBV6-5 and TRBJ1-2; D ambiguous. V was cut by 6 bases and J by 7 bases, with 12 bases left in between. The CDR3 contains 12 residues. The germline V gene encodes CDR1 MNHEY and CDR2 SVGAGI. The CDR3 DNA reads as TGTGCCAGCAGCGCTAGGCTGGGTGGCTACACCTTC. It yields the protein CASSARLGGYTF.

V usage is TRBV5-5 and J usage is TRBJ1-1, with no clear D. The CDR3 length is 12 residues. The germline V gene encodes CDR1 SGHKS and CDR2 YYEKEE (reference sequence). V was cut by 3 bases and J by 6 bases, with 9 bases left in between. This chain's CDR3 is CASSWEGAEAFF. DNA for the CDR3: TGTGCCAGCAGCTGGGAGGGTGCTGAAGCTTTCTTT.

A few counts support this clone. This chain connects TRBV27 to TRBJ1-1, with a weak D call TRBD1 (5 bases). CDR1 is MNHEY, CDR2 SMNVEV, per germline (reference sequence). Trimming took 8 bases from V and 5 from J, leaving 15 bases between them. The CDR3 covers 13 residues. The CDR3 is CASARSRQTEAFF. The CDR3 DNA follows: TGTGCCAGCGCGAGATCGCGACAGACTGAAGCTTTCTTT.

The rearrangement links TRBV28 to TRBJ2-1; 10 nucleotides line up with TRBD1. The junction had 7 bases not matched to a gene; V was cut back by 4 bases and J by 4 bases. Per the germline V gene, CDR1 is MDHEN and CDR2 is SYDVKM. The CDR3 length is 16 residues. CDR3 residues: CASSSRDRGGYNEQFF. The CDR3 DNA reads TGTGCCAGCAGTTCCCGGGACAGGGGAGGTTACAATGAGCAGTTCTTC.